Here is one T cell receptor beta chain with its context. Its binding antigen is unknown. From each donor, a roughly 2.5 ml peripheral blood sample was drawn into PAXgene tubes and stored at -80 degrees C. Without T cell sorting, total RNA was isolated from whole blood using the PAXgene blood miRNA kit on an automated QIAcube. Peripheral blood from monozygotic twin pairs, either concordant or discordant for inflammatory bowel disease, underwent deep TCRalpha and TCRbeta repertoire profiling that used unique molecular barcoding. Smoking habits were recorded for all twin pairs, with individuals classified as current, former or never smokers. Sequences MNHEY (CDR1) and SVGEGT (CDR2) are obtained from the germline V gene. Including cysteine and phenylalanine, the CDR3 has 15 amino acids. No DNA sequence was recorded. The record originates from a study of monozygotic twins with inflammatory bowel disease (dated by TCRdb to about 2019). Concerning the study at large: The full study comprised 28 monozygotic twin pairs: nine German pairs (four IBD-concordant, five IBD-discordant) and 19 IBD-discordant Danish pairs. The search for disease-associated traits relied mainly on comparing IBD patients with their genetically identical healthy co-twins within discordant pairs. Each individual had, on average, about 151 000 unique TCRalpha sequences and 181 000 unique TCRbeta sequences available for analysis. Overall study outcomes, separate from this receptor: Compared with healthy twins, IBD patients had fewer clonotypes in common with other individuals, a difference most pronounced in patients showing signs of disease activity. IBD patients had lower TCRbeta repertoire diversity, measured by the inverse Simpson index, than their healthy co-twins. The analysis was unable to tell different T cell subtypes apart. Repertoire similarity did not differ between concordant and discordant twins, which could be due to limited statistical power. Because patients were on differing immunosuppressive treatments, the repertoires may have picked up extra background noise and inter-individual variability. No single strong signal or clonotype linked to IBD turned up in the results, so the idea that one exists was not supported.

The library was prepared using 5' RACE. For each TCR library, around 3,800 ng of total RNA was used. For each sample, cDNA was synthesized in eight separate reactions using SMARTScribe reverse transcriptase. During cDNA synthesis, template switching introduced unique molecular identifiers that contained a 6-nucleotide sample barcode. TCRalpha and TCRbeta cDNA was amplified in two nested PCRs of about 17 and 10 cycles, and bead purification was carried out after each PCR. Before amplification, the cDNA was treated with uracil DNA-glycosylase and purified using the QIAquick PCR purification kit. The second PCR added Illumina TruSeq-compatible adapters along with sample-specific barcodes. Library quality and concentration were checked on TapeStation and Qubit, and libraries were pooled at around 5 ng each. The pooled libraries were sequenced with 2 x 100 bp reads and custom sequencing primers on an Illumina HiSeq2500 single-index Rapid Run. The paper's processing steps were these. PCR and sequencing errors were corrected by UMI-based consensus assembly using MiGEC version 1.2.6. MiXCR version 2.1.1 was used to carry out V(D)J alignment, clonotype assembly and CDR3 extraction. Normalisation of gene usage, clonotype sharing and MAIT/NKT TCR abundance was achieved by analysing the top 1000, 10 000 and 20 000 clonotypes per sample. After downsampling to 27 000 UMIs, diversity was calculated as the inverse Simpson index using the vegan R package. Paired Mann-Whitney U tests were applied to discordant twin pairs, with Benjamini-Hochberg correction for multiple testing. Each CDR3 protein sequence appears as one entry after TCRdb reprocessed the reads, and no DNA is included. The V and J calls follow TCRdb's processing rather than the paper's. The record for this sample contains approximately 380,000 distinct CDR3 sequences. Around 2.6% of the sample belongs to the ten largest clones.

This chain joins TRBV6-2 or TRBV6-3 to TRBJ2-6; TCRdb's assignment of TRBD1 cannot be checked, as there is no DNA. The sample was blood. This TCR derives from a human donor with ulcerative colitis or Crohn's disease, or a healthy co-twin of an affected twin (not recorded which). CDR3 loop: CASSWGGAGANVLTF.